This T cell receptor (beta chain) originates from a study of blood T cell repertoires in COVID-19. Sequenced by immunoSEQ multiplex PCR; TCRdb stores in-frame clones only, minus some. Of more than 95,000 clones in the sample, roughly four fifths were seen once. The CDR3 length is 17 residues. V dropped 3 bases and J dropped 0 bases, with 18 bases sitting between them. Germline CDR1 KGHSH, CDR2 LQKENI. The TCR comes from a woman between 45 and 60 years old with acute or convalescent COVID-19. The rearrangement links TRBV18 to TRBJ2-7; tentatively, D is TRBD1 (5 bases). The specimen sequenced was peripheral blood. The CDR3 nucleotides read TGTGCCAGCTCACCGAGACCGGTAGGGGAAGGCTCCTACGAGCAGTACTTC. It specifies CASSPRPVGEGSYEQYF.